The 10 T cell receptor beta chains listed next were all sequenced from one sample in a study of identical twins. TCRdb used MiXCR to reprocess the 5' RACE reads, holding one entry per CDR3 protein. The sample records some 330,000 distinct CDR3 sequences, roughly 9% being singletons. What was sequenced was naive T cells sorted from blood. These receptor sequences come from a woman aged 45-60 years in good health.

The table lists this clonotype with many counts. The V call is TRBV5-1, the J call TRBJ2-1; TRBD2 is a possible D gene (5 bases). This CDR3 has 17 residues. The V gene's germline CDR1 is SGHRS and CDR2 YFSETQ. V lost 2 bases, J lost 8 bases, and 23 bases lay in between. The CDR3 here is CASSFLGLSPRSDEQFF. In nucleotides, the CDR3 is TGCGCCAGCAGCTTTCTTGGACTGAGTCCCAGATCTGATGAGCAGTTCTTC.

In its sample, this clonotype was seen a few times. The chain carries TRBV20-1 and TRBJ2-1, with 8 bases fitting TRBD2. V lost 6 bases and J lost 0; bases outside the gene matches: 10. Germline V lookup: CDR1 DFQATT, CDR2 SNEGSKA (reference sequence). This CDR3 comprises 16 residues. The CDR3 nucleotides read TGCAGTGCCCGCGTACTAGCGGCTAGCTCCTACAATGAGCAGTTCTTC. Translated: CSARVLAASSYNEQFF.

This rearrangement joins TRBV27 to TRBJ2-5; D possibly matches TRBD1 or TRBD2 (5 bases each). CDR1 is MNHEY, CDR2 SMNVEV, per germline (reference sequence). Trimming took 4 bases from V and 4 from J, leaving 25 bases between them. CDR3 length: 18 amino acids. The CDR3 region is CASSSGIGILPGGETQYF. The CDR3 DNA is TGTGCCAGCAGTTCCGGGATCGGCATACTCCCTGGGGGAGAGACCCAGTACTTC.

There are many counts of this clonotype. The chain links TRBV4-1 to TRBJ2-7; TRBD2 aligns across 7 bases. After removal of 5 bases from V and 3 bases from J, the junction contained 4 bases not matched to a gene. The CDR3 extends over 13 amino acids. CDR1 is MGHRA, CDR2 YSYEKL, per germline. CDR3 loop: CASSVGLGYEQYF. The CDR3 bases are TGCGCCAGCAGCGTCGGACTAGGCTACGAGCAGTACTTC.

This clonotype was counted at least ten times. The chain links TRBV6-4 to TRBJ2-3, with 9 bases matching TRBD2. In germline, CDR1 is MRHNA, CDR2 SNTAGT. The CDR3 has 16 residues. Losses at the gene ends were 0 bases for V and 0 bases for J; bases not matched to a gene: 1. CDR3 protein: CASSDSAGGSTDTQYF. The CDR3 DNA reads TGTGCCAGCAGTGACTCGGCGGGAGGGAGCACAGATACGCAGTATTTT.

Worth noting for this clonotype: Lacking the conserved final phenylalanine or tryptophan, this CDR3 likely reflects a read error. The V call is TRBV4-1, the J call TRBJ1-4; D might be TRBD1 (5 bases). Germline assignment: CDR1 MGHRA and CDR2 YSYEKL. Trimming stripped 0 bases from V and 7 bases from J, with 12 bases between. This CDR3 is built from 15 residues. CDR3 in DNA: TGCGCCAGCAGCCAAGATTTGGGGCTAGTTGAAAAACTGTTTGTT. Its protein is CASSQDLGLVEKLFV.

There are a few counts of this clonotype. V is TRBV20-1 and J is TRBJ2-1; D is unresolved. V was trimmed by 7 bases and J by 0 bases, leaving 7 bases between them. Germline V CDR1 and CDR2: DFQATT, SNEGSKA (reference sequence). The CDR3 totals 12 residues. CDR3 in amino acids: CSGQSSYNEQFF. In DNA form, the CDR3 reads TGCAGTGGGCAAAGCTCCTACAATGAGCAGTTCTTC.

The rearrangement links TRBV5-1 to TRBJ2-1, with TRBD2 matching over 8 bases. V shed 0 bases and J 9 bases; nucleotides not matched to a gene: 8. Germline CDR1 is SGHRS and CDR2 is YFSETQ. The CDR3 loop spans 15 amino acids. The CDR3 DNA is TGCGCCAGCAGCTTGGCCTCGGGAGGGCCGCTTGAGCAGTTCTTC. This translates into CASSLASGGPLEQFF.

This clonotype came up many times. The chain couples TRBV20-1 to TRBJ2-1, with TRBD2 identical over 7 bases. The V segment lost 5 bases and the J segment 0 bases; nucleotides outside the gene matches: 10. The CDR3 totals 16 residues. Germline V gene lookup returns CDR1 DFQATT and CDR2 SNEGSKA (reference sequence). CDR3 sequence reads: CSAQRSGMGSYNEQFF. The CDR3 bases are TGCAGTGCTCAGCGAAGCGGGATGGGCTCCTACAATGAGCAGTTCTTC.

On this clonotype: A much larger clonotype is one base distant, so this may be a read error. V and J are TRBV11-2 and TRBJ2-1; the D gene is possibly TRBD2 (6 bases). This CDR3 is built from 14 residues. V shed 9 bases and J shed 10 bases, with 22 bases lying between them. The V gene's germline CDR1 is SGHAT and CDR2 FQNNGV. CDR3 amino acids: CARSPPGGGAEQFF. CDR3 nucleotides: TGTGCCAGGAGCCCCCCCGGGGGTGGGGCGGAGCAGTTCTTC.